Presented here are 4 T cell receptor beta chains from one specimen sequenced in a study of cytomegalovirus exposure and HLA in healthy donors. TCRdb's table, derived via immunoSEQ multiplex PCR, lists solely in-frame clones and lacks some. The table lists roughly 150,000 clones, roughly nine tenths of them singletons. Sequencing was performed on PBMCs. The receptors were gathered from a man aged 18 to 30 in good health and CMV-seronegative.

The chain has TRBV25-1 and TRBJ2-3; D uncertain. Germline V lookup: CDR1 MGHDK, CDR2 SYGVNS. This CDR3 has 13 residues. The germline V and J ends were trimmed by 2 bases and 1 base, with 4 bases remaining between them. CDR3 amino acids: CASSETGTDTQYF. For the CDR3, the DNA is TGTGCCAGCAGTGAAACAGGCACAGATACGCAGTATTTT. The variable domain in full, completed from reference TRBV25-1 and TRBJ2-3, reads EADIYQTPRYLVIGTGKKITLECSQTMGHDKMYWYQQDPGMELHLIHYSYGVNSTEKGDLSSESTVSRIRTEHFPLTLESARPSHTSQYLCASSETGTDTQYFGPGTRLTVL.

This rearrangement joins TRBV18 to TRBJ2-6; D perhaps matches TRBD1 (6 bases). This CDR3 spans 18 amino acids. Looked up from germline, CDR1 is KGHSH and CDR2 is LQKENI. With 3 bases removed from V and 2 bases from J, the gap between germline ends came to 17 bases. The CDR3 reads CASSPLSRGSTGANVLTF. The CDR3 nucleotides read TGTGCCAGCTCACCCCTAAGTAGGGGGTCAACTGGGGCCAACGTCCTGACTTTC.

This clone is a singleton in its sample. The rearrangement uses TRBV13 and TRBJ2-6; TRBD1 agrees at 8 bases. The CDR3 totals 16 residues. CDR1 PRHDT and CDR2 FYEKMQ come from the germline V gene (reference sequence). J gave up 2 bases and V 5 bases, and 5 bases lay outside the gene matches. Here the CDR3 DNA reads TGTGCCAGCAGCCTAAAGACAGGGGCTGGGGCCAACGTCCTGACTTTC. It translates to CASSLKTGAGANVLTF.

V usage is TRBV19 and J usage is TRBJ2-2; tentatively, D is TRBD2 (6 bases). This CDR3 is built from 14 residues. Germline CDR1 LNHDA, CDR2 SQIVND (reference sequence). V shed 8 bases and J shed 5 bases, with 15 bases lying between them. The CDR3 spells CASGGYGPTGELFF. CDR3 coding DNA: TGTGCCAGTGGGGGGTATGGCCCGACCGGGGAGCTGTTTTTT. Using reference TRBV19 and TRBJ2-2 for the parts outside the CDR3, the full variable domain is DGGITQSPKYLFRKEGQNVTLSCEQNLNHDAMYWYRQDPGQGLRLIYYSQIVNDFQKGDIAEGYSVSREKKESFPLTVTSAQKNPTAFYLCASGGYGPTGELFFGEGSRLTVL.